A single sample is the source of the 18 T cell receptor beta chains below, sequenced in a study of CD8+ T cells in alopecia areata. In each case, RNA was isolated and then reverse transcribed into cDNA as the sequencing template. Measured with immunoSEQ multiplex PCR; TCRdb has only the in-frame clones, and not every one. The sample shows some 120,000 clones, none of them appearing just once. Sequenced: lesional skin. Source of these receptors: a C3H/HeJ mouse with alopecia areata. MHC haplotype of the strain: H2-k.

This clone was observed a handful of times. Mouse germline and gene names are used. The read finishes 4 residues shy of the CDR3 end, and the germline J gene is used to complete it. The chain couples TRBV13-1 to TRBJ1-2; 7 bases line up with TRBD1. After removal of 2 bases from V and 3 bases from J, the junction contained 7 bases not matched to a gene. Germline V gene sequence: CDR1 NSHNY, CDR2 SYGAGN. This CDR3 has 15 amino acids. CDR3 sequence reads: CASSDRGVVYSDYTF. The CDR3 bases that were read are TGTGCCAGCAGTGACAGGGGGGTCGTATACTCC.

This clone has only a few counts. Germline and genes here are mouse. Read sequence stops 4 residues before the CDR3 end, and the germline J gene provides the missing end. The chain is built from TRBV12-2 and TRBJ1-4; the match to TRBD1 covers 9 bases. Per germline, CDR1 SGHLS and CDR2 HYDKME. The CDR3 contains 15 residues. Losses at the gene ends were 0 bases for V and 2 bases for J; bases not matched to a gene: 0. CDR3 protein: CASSLTGGSNERLFF. CDR3 bases read: TGTGCCAGCTCTCTCACAGGGGGCTCCAACGAA.

The table lists this clone with a few counts. Germline and genes: mouse. The CDR3 end falls 4 residues outside the read, so it is completed with the germline J gene. The rearrangement links TRBV19 to TRBJ2-7, with 8 bases aligning to TRBD1. Germline values: CDR1 FNHDT, CDR2 SITEND (reference sequence). This CDR3 comprises 14 residues. Here the CDR3 reads CASSPLTGDDEQYF. The CDR3 DNA, read in part, is TGTGCCAGCAGTCCTCTGACAGGGGATGAT.

This clone has a handful of counts. Mouse gene names and germline throughout. Read coverage stops 4 residues before the CDR3 terminus; the germline J gene supplies the remainder. This specimen includes other DNA sequences encoding the same CDR3. The chain uses TRBV1 and TRBJ2-1, with 13 bases fitting TRBD2. Looked up from germline, CDR1 is NSQYPW and CDR2 is LRSPGD (reference sequence). This CDR3 is 16 amino acids long. J lost 2 bases, V lost 4 bases, and 2 bases had no gene match. The part of the CDR3 DNA that was read is TGCACCTGCAGTGGCGGACTGGGGGGGCACTATGCT. This gives the protein CTCSGGLGGHYA. The entire CDR3 protein is CTCSGGLGGHYAEQFF. Combining the CDR3 with reference TRBV1 and TRBJ2-1 gives the whole variable domain VTLLEQNPRWRLVPRGQAVNLRCILKNSQYPWMSWYQQDLQKQLQWLFTLRSPGDKEVKSLPGADYLATRVTDTELRLQVANMSQGRTLYCTCSGGLGGHYAEQFFGPGTRLTVL.

This clone was detected a few times. Each gene name is a mouse one. The read ends 4 residues shy of where the CDR3 ends; the end is completed using the germline J gene. The chain links TRBV31 to TRBJ2-1; tentatively, D is TRBD2 (5 bases). The V gene lost 3 bases and the J gene lost 0 bases, with 12 bases spanning the gap. The CDR3 has 15 amino acids. Germline V gives CDR1 GKSSPN, CDR2 SITVG. The chain's CDR3 is CAWSLLDSNYAEQFF. CDR3 DNA, as far as it was read: TGTGCCTGGAGCCTACTGGACTCTAACTATGCT.

About this clone itself: Gene names and germline refer to mouse. The CDR3 bases that were read are TGCACCTGCAGTGCAGATCCCGGGGGGCAGGCAGAA. It is translated as CTCSADPGGQAE. The full CDR3 sequence reads CTCSADPGGQAETLYF. This chain links TRBV1 with TRBJ2-3; perhaps TRBD2 as D (7 bases). The CDR3 goes on 4 residues after the read ends, and that part is filled in from the germline J gene. The CDR3 consists of 16 residues. Trimming pared 0 bases from V and 3 bases from J, leaving 13 bases between. Germline V CDR1 and CDR2: NSQYPW, LRSPGD (reference sequence).

In regard to this clone: The genes and germline here are from mouse. The read terminates 4 residues before the CDR3 end, so the remaining end is supplied by the germline J gene. V is TRBV13-3 and J is TRBJ2-3; 9 bases map to TRBD2. The CDR3 is 16 amino acids. Looked up from germline, CDR1 is NNHDY and CDR2 is SYVADS. The J segment lost 0 bases and the V segment lost 5 bases, leaving 7 bases of the junction unmatched. The DNA read from the CDR3 is TGTGCCAGCAGACTGGACTGGGGAGCTAGTGCAGAA. This sequence encodes CASRLDWGASAE. The full CDR3 protein is CASRLDWGASAETLYF.

Concerning this clone: The genes and germline here are from mouse. Read coverage stops 4 residues before the CDR3 terminus; the germline J gene supplies the remainder. This chain links TRBV1 with TRBJ2-3; weak D call: TRBD2 (7 bases). The V and J ends lost 0 bases and 2 bases respectively, with 15 bases between them. The germline V gene encodes CDR1 NSQYPW and CDR2 LRSPGD (reference sequence). This CDR3 spans 17 amino acids. The CDR3: CTCSADSGGAFAETLYF. The covered CDR3 bases are TGCACCTGCAGTGCAGATTCGGGGGGCGCTTTTGCAGAA.

The table lists this clone with a few counts. Gene names follow the mouse nomenclature. The read comes to an end 4 residues before the CDR3 does, leaving the germline J gene to fill in the end. V gene TRBV13-1 combines with J gene TRBJ2-1; 8 bases line up with TRBD2. CDR3 length equals 13 residues. Germline V CDR1 and CDR2: NSHNY, SYGAGN. The sequenced part of the CDR3 DNA is TGTGCCAGCAGCGAATCTGGGGGGTCT. Translated: CASSESGGS. The full CDR3 protein reads CASSESGGSEQFF.

This clone has just a few counts. Gene names are the mouse ones. The CDR3 bases that were read are TGTGCCAGCAGCCGGGACTGGGGGGAGGAT. Its translation is CASSRDWGED. Given in full, the CDR3 is CASSRDWGEDEQYF. The V call is TRBV19, the J call TRBJ2-7; 12 bases fit TRBD2. The CDR3 end is not reached by the read, which stops 4 residues before it; the germline J gene fills it in. The germline gives CDR1 FNHDT, CDR2 SITEND (reference sequence). The CDR3 has 14 amino acids.

As concerns this clone: The translated DNA and TCRdb's protein are not identical at residue 9; the protein here was translated from the DNA. Genes here carry mouse names. CDR3 DNA, as far as it was read: TGTGCCTGGACAGATTCTGGAAATACG. This codes for CAWTDSGNT. The whole CDR3 sequence is CAWTDSGNTLYF. This chain links TRBV31 with TRBJ1-3, with D uncertain. The read is 3 residues too short to cover the CDR3 end, so that end is filled in from the germline J gene. The V end lost 4 bases, the J end lost 0 bases, and 4 bases lay between the germline ends. The germline V gene encodes CDR1 GKSSPN and CDR2 SITVG. This CDR3 spans 12 amino acids.

About this clone: Genes and germline come from the mouse. The read stops 4 residues short of the end of the CDR3; the missing end is completed from the germline J gene. The V gene is TRBV1, the J gene TRBJ1-1; D is perhaps TRBD1 (6 bases). CDR3 length: 16 amino acids. Germline CDR1 and CDR2: NSQYPW and LRSPGD (reference sequence). With 0 bases removed from V and 4 bases from J, the gap between germline ends came to 15 bases. The CDR3 spells CTCSAESPGEGTEVFF. CDR3 DNA, as far as it was read: TGCACCTGCAGTGCAGAATCCCCAGGGGAGGGCACA.

This clone turned up a few times. The germline and genes are mouse ones. The chain's CDR3 is CASGDVGAYEQYF. The CDR3 bases that were read are TGTGCCAGCGGTGATGTTGGGGCCTAT. This sequence joins TRBV13-2 and TRBJ2-7, with D tentatively TRBD2 (5 bases). The sequence runs out 4 residues before the end of the CDR3; the remainder is reconstructed from the germline J gene. Looked up from germline, CDR1 is NNHNN and CDR2 is SYGAGS (reference sequence). The CDR3 consists of 13 residues. V was clipped by 0 bases and J by 2 bases, with 6 bases between them.

Turning to this clone: Gene names and germline match the mouse. The CDR3 goes on 4 residues after the read ends, and that part is filled in from the germline J gene. The V and J genes are TRBV19 and TRBJ1-1; D might be TRBD1 (6 bases). Looked up from germline, CDR1 is FNHDT and CDR2 is SITEND (reference sequence). V lost 2 bases and J 0 bases, leaving 11 bases between the germline ends. The CDR3 totals 15 residues. Incomplete CDR3 DNA: TGTGCCAGCAGTATCCCCCCAGGGGAGAACACA. Its protein product is CASSIPPGENT. The whole CDR3 region reads CASSIPPGENTEVFF.

In the case of this clone: Gene names refer to mouse genes. Read coverage stops 4 residues before the CDR3 terminus; the germline J gene supplies the remainder. The chain has TRBV19 and TRBJ2-3; possible D gene TRBD2, 6 bases. The germline V gene encodes CDR1 FNHDT and CDR2 SITEND (reference sequence). This CDR3 region has 14 residues. V was shortened by 2 bases and J by 1 base, with 8 bases between the two germline ends. The sequenced CDR3 bases are TGTGCCAGCAGTATTGGGGGACGTGCAGAA. It codes for CASSIGGRAE. The complete CDR3 sequence is CASSIGGRAETLYF. The full variable domain, in which reference TRBV19 and TRBJ2-3 provide the parts outside the CDR3, is GGIITQTPKFLIGQEGQKLTLKCQQNFNHDTMYWYRQDSGKGLRLIYYSITENDLQKGDLSEGYDASREKKSSFSLTVTSAQKNEMAVFLCASSIGGRAETLYFGSGTRLTVL.

This clone was detected many times. Gene names are mouse gene names. The read gets to within 4 residues of the CDR3 end, and the germline J gene fills in the rest. The gene calls are TRBV1 and TRBJ2-2, with D perhaps TRBD1 (6 bases). Between the trimmed V and J ends, which lost 4 bases and 1 base, there was a span of 7 bases. Germline values: CDR1 NSQYPW, CDR2 LRSPGD (reference sequence). There are 14 residues in the CDR3. CDR3 bases read: TGCACCTGCAGTGGGGGACAAAACACCGGG. This translates into CTCSGGQNTG. The full CDR3 protein is CTCSGGQNTGQLYF. The full variable domain, in which reference TRBV1 and TRBJ2-2 provide the parts outside the CDR3, is VTLLEQNPRWRLVPRGQAVNLRCILKNSQYPWMSWYQQDLQKQLQWLFTLRSPGDKEVKSLPGADYLATRVTDTELRLQVANMSQGRTLYCTCSGGQNTGQLYFGEGSKLTVL.

There are many counts of this clone. Gene names follow the mouse nomenclature. The read is 4 residues too short to cover the CDR3 end, so that end is filled in from the germline J gene. V is TRBV13-3 and J is TRBJ2-2, with TRBD2 as a possible D gene (5 bases). Germline CDR1 is NNHDY and CDR2 is SYVADS. V was cut by 0 bases and J by 5 bases, with 5 bases left in between. The CDR3 covers 13 residues. CDR3 DNA (partial): TGTGCCAGCAGTGATGACTGGACCGGG. It encodes CASSDDWTG. The entire CDR3 sequence reads CASSDDWTGQLYF.

This clone has more than one count but fewer than ten. TCRdb's protein and the translated DNA diverge at residue 8; the protein reported here is the translation of the DNA. Mouse gene names and germline throughout. With the read ending 3 residues before the CDR3 end, the germline J gene is used to fill in that end. The chain employs TRBV13-3 and TRBJ1-3, with D possibly TRBD1 on 5 matching bases. The V gene's germline CDR1 is NNHDY and CDR2 SYVADS. The CDR3 is 11 amino acids. The DNA read from the CDR3 is TGTGCCAGCAGTGAGCAGGGTACG. Translated: CASSEQGT. The CDR3 as a whole reads CASSEQGTLYF.